One sample yielded the 8 T cell receptor beta chains listed below, sequenced in a study of T cells in pancreatic ductal adenocarcinoma. Generated by immunoSEQ multiplex PCR, the TCRdb table keeps only in-frame clones and is missing some. Of approximately 97,000 clones in the sample, around 96% were seen once. Surgery without prior neoadjuvant therapy was the treatment of the selected pancreatic ductal adenocarcinoma patients. Sequenced material: PBMCs. Receptor source: a human donor with pancreatic ductal adenocarcinoma.

The J gene is TRBJ2-6, the V gene TRBV30, with TRBD1 as a possible D gene (5 bases). This CDR3 region has 14 residues. V lost 5 bases and J lost 0, with 8 bases in between. Germline lookup yields CDR1 GTSNPN and CDR2 SVGIG (reference sequence). The DNA of the CDR3 is TGTGCCTGGGTTACAGGCTCTGGGGCCAACGTCCTGACTTTC. Translation gives CAWVTGSGANVLTF.

This clone was seen just once. The chain is built from TRBV28 and TRBJ1-1; 7 bases fit TRBD1. The germline gives CDR1 MDHEN, CDR2 SYDVKM. J lost 1 base, V lost 6 bases, and 8 bases had no gene match. CDR3 length: 15 amino acids. The CDR3 nucleotides are TGTGCCAGCAGGCCAACGGGACAGCAGAACACTGAAGCTTTCTTT. Translating it yields CASRPTGQQNTEAFF.

V gene TRBV30 combines with J gene TRBJ2-1; 14 bases agree with TRBD2. Germline V gene sequence: CDR1 GTSNPN, CDR2 SVGIG (reference sequence). The CDR3 loop spans 16 amino acids. Trimming at V came to 0 bases and at J to 6 bases, leaving 4 bases not matched to a gene. The CDR3 protein is CAWSVLGTSGSNEQFF. The CDR3 nucleotides are TGTGCCTGGAGTGTGTTGGGGACTAGCGGGAGCAATGAGCAGTTCTTC.

This chain links TRBV2 with TRBJ2-3; D is uncertain. The V gene lost 7 bases and the J gene lost 3 bases, with 11 bases spanning the gap. Germline values: CDR1 SNHLY, CDR2 FYNNEI. The CDR3 has 13 residues. CDR3 DNA sequence: TGTGCCAGCAAGCGTCAAGCGACAGATACGCAGTATTTT. It specifies CASKRQATDTQYF.

This rearrangement joins TRBV9 to TRBJ1-4; possible D gene TRBD1, 5 bases. Trimming removed 3 bases from V and 2 bases from J, with 11 bases in between. The CDR3 is made up of 15 amino acids. CDR1 and CDR2 from the germline V gene are SGDLS and YYNGEE. CDR3 coding DNA: TGTGCCAGCAGCGGGTGGGGGGGGACTAATGAAAAACTGTTTTTT. Amino acid sequence: CASSGWGGTNEKLFF.

A single count supports this clone. This specimen includes other DNA sequences encoding the same CDR3. The chain carries TRBV19 and TRBJ2-1; 8 bases line up with TRBD2. The V gene end was trimmed by 5 bases and the J gene end by 0 bases; junction bases not matched to a gene: 3. Germline lookup yields CDR1 LNHDA and CDR2 SQIVND (reference sequence). The CDR3 is 15 amino acids. The CDR3 sequence: CASSSSGSSYNEQFF. In DNA form, the CDR3 reads TGTGCCAGTAGTTCCAGCGGGAGCTCCTACAATGAGCAGTTCTTC.

V is TRBV19 and J is TRBJ2-2; 8 nucleotides align to TRBD1. V gave up 5 bases and J gave up 0 bases; unmatched junction bases: 2. Germline loops: CDR1 LNHDA, CDR2 SQIVND (reference sequence). The CDR3 is 15 amino acids. CDR3 nucleotide sequence: TGTGCCAGTAGTCTGGGACAGGCGAACACCGGGGAGCTGTTTTTT. This encodes CASSLGQANTGELFF. Combining the CDR3 with reference TRBV19 and TRBJ2-2 gives the whole variable domain DGGITQSPKYLFRKEGQNVTLSCEQNLNHDAMYWYRQDPGQGLRLIYYSQIVNDFQKGDIAEGYSVSREKKESFPLTVTSAQKNPTAFYLCASSLGQANTGELFFGEGSRLTVL.

This clone was seen a few times. This chain joins TRBV15 and TRBJ2-7, with D perhaps TRBD2 (5 bases). CDR3 length equals 17 residues. Trimming pared 0 bases from V and 3 bases from J, leaving 18 bases between. Germline CDR1 reads LNHNV; CDR2 reads YYDKDF (reference sequence). CDR3 loop: CATSRDRSRRGSYEQYF. CDR3 nucleotide sequence: TGTGCCACCAGCAGAGATCGATCGAGACGAGGGAGCTACGAGCAGTACTTC.